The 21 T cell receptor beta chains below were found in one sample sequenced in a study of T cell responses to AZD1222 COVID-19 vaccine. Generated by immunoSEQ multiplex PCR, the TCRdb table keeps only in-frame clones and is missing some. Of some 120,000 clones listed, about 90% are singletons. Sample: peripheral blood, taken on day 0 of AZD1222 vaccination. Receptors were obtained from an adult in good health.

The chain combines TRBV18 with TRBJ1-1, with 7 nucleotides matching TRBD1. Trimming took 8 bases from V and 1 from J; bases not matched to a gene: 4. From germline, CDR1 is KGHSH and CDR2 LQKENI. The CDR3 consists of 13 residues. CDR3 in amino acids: CASHRGANTEAFF. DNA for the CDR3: TGTGCCAGCCACAGGGGCGCGAACACTGAAGCTTTCTTT.

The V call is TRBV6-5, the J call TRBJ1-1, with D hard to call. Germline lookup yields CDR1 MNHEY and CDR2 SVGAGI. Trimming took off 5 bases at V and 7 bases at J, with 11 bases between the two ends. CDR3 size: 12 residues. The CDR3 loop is CASSHTPREAFF. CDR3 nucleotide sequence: TGTGCCAGCAGTCACACACCACGTGAAGCTTTCTTT.

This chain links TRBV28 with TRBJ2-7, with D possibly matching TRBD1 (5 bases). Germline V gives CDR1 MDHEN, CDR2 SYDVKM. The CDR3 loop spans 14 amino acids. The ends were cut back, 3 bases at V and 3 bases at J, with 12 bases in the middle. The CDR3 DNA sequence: TGTGCCAGCAGTTTCGTTGCAGGGAACTACGAGCAGTACTTC. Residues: CASSFVAGNYEQYF.

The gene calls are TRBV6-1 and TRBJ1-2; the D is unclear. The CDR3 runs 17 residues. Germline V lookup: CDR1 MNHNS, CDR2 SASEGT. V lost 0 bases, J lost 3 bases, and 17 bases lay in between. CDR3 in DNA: TGTGCCAGCAGTGAAGCGTTTTTATCCGGAGCCTACTATGGCTACACCTTC. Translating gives CASSEAFLSGAYYGYTF.

CDR3 sequence: CATSRGRSTDTQYF. In DNA form, the CDR3 reads TGTGCCACCAGCAGAGGACGGAGCACAGATACGCAGTATTTT. This sequence joins TRBV15 and TRBJ2-3, with no clear D. V lost 1 base to trimming and J lost 0 bases, with 5 bases between them. The germline V gene encodes CDR1 LNHNV and CDR2 YYDKDF (reference sequence). The CDR3 runs 14 residues.

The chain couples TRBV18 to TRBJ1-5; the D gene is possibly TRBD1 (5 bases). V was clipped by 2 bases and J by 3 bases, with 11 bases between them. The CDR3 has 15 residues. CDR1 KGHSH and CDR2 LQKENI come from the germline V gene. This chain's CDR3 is CASSPGGGDNQPQHF. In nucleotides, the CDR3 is TGTGCCAGCTCACCAGGCGGGGGAGACAATCAGCCCCAGCATTTT.

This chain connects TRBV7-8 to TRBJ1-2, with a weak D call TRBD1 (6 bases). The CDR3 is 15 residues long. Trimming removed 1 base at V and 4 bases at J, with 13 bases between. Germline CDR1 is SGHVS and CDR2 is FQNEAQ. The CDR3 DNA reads TGTGCCAGCAGCTTAGTCCCCCAGACAGGCTATGGCTACACCTTC. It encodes CASSLVPQTGYGYTF.

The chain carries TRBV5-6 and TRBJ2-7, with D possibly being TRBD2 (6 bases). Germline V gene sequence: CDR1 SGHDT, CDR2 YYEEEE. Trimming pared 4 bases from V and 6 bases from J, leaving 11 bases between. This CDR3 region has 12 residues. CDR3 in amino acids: CASSGGTVEQYF. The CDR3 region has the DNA TGTGCCAGCAGCGGGGGGACTGTCGAGCAGTACTTC. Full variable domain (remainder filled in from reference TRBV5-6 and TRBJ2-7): DAGVTQSPTHLIKTRGQQVTLRCSPKSGHDTVSWYQQALGQGPQFIFQYYEEEERQRGNFPDRFSGHQFPNYSSELNVNALLLGDSALYLCASSGGTVEQYFGPGTRLTVT.

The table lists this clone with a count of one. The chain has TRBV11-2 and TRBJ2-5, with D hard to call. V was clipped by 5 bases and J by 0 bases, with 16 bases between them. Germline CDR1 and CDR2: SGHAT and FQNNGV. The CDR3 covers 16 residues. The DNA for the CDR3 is TGTGCCAGCAGCCCCGATTCGTTGGGGAACCAAGAGACCCAGTACTTC. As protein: CASSPDSLGNQETQYF. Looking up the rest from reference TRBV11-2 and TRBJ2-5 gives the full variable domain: EAGVAQSPRYKIIEKRQSVAFWCNPISGHATLYWYQQILGQGPKLLIQFQNNGVVDDSQLPKDRFSAERLKGVDSTLKIQPAKLEDSAVYLCASSPDSLGNQETQYFGPGTRLLVL.

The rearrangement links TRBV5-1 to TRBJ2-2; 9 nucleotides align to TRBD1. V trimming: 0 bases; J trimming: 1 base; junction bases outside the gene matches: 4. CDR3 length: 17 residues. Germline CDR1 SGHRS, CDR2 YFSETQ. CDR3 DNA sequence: TGCGCCAGCAGCTTGGACCGGGACAGGGAGAACACCGGGGAGCTGTTTTTT. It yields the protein CASSLDRDRENTGELFF.

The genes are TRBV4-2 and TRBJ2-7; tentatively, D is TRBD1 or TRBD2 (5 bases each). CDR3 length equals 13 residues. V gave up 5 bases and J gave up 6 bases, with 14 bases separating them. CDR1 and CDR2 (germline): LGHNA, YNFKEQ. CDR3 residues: CASSSGTKAEQYF. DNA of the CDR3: TGTGCCAGCAGCTCCGGGACCAAGGCCGAGCAGTACTTC.

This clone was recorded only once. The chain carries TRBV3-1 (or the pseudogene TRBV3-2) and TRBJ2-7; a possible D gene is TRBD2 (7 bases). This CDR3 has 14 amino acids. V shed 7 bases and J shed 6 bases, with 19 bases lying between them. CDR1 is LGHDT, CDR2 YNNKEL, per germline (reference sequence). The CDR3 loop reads CASTPAGAGAEQYF. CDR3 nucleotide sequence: TGTGCCAGCACCCCGGCGGGGGCTGGGGCCGAGCAGTACTTC.

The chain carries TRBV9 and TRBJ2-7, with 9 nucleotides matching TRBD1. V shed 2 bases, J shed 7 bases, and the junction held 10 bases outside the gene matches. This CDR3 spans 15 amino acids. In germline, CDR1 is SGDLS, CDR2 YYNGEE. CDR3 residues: CASSVDGQGMNEQYF. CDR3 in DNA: TGTGCCAGCAGCGTTGATGGACAGGGGATGAATGAGCAGTACTTC.

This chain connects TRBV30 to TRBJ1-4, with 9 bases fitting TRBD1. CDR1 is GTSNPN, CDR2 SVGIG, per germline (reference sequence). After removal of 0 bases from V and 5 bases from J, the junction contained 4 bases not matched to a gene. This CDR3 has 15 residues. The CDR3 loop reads CAWSVRGTGNEKLFF. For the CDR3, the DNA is TGTGCCTGGAGTGTACGAGGGACAGGGAATGAAAAACTGTTTTTT.

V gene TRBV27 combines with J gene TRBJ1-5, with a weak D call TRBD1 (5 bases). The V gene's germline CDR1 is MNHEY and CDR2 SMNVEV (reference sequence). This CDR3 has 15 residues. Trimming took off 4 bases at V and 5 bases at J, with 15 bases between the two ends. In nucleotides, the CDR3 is TGTGCCAGCAGTTGGGGCCGCCCAATCGATCAGCCCCAGCATTTT. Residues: CASSWGRPIDQPQHF.

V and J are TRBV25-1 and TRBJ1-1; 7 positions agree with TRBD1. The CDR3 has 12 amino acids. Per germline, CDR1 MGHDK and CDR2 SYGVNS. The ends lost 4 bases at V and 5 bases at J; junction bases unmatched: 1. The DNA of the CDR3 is TGTGCCAGCAGTGCACAGGGGACTGAAGCTTTCTTT. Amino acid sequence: CASSAQGTEAFF.

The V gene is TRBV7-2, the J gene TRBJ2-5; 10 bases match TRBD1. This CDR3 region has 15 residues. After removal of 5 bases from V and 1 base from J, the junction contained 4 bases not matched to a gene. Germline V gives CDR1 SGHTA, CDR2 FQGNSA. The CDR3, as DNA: TGTGCCAGCAGCCACCGGGACAGGGGCCAAGAGACCCAGTACTTC. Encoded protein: CASSHRDRGQETQYF.

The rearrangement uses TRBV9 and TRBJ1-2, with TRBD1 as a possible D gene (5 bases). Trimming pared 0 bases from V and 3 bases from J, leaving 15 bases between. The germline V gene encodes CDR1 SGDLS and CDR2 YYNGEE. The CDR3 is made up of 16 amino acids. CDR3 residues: CASSVGGQGGDYGYTF. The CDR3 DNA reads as TGTGCCAGCAGCGTAGGTGGGCAGGGAGGAGACTATGGCTACACCTTC.

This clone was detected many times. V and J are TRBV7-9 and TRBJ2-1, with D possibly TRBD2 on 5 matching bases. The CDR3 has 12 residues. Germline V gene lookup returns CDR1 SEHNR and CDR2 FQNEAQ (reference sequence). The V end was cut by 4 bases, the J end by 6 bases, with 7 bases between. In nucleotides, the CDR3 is TGTGCCAGCAGCTCTACTAGCAATGAGCAGTTCTTC. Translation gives CASSSTSNEQFF.

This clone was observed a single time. CDR3 nucleotide sequence: TGTGCCAGCAGTGAATTCGGGAGGGGTTACGAGCAGTACTTC. Its translation is CASSEFGRGYEQYF. V and J are TRBV2 and TRBJ2-7; 8 bases line up with TRBD2. Germline CDR1 and CDR2: SNHLY and FYNNEI. The CDR3 extends over 14 amino acids. J gave up 4 bases and V 2 bases, and 4 bases lay outside the gene matches.

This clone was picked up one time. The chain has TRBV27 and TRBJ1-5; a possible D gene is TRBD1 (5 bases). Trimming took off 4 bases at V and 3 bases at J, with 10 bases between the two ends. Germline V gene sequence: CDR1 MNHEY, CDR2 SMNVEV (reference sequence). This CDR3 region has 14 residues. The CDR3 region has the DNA TGTGCCAGCAGTTACGGGACTGACAATCAGCCCCAGCATTTT. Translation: CASSYGTDNQPQHF.